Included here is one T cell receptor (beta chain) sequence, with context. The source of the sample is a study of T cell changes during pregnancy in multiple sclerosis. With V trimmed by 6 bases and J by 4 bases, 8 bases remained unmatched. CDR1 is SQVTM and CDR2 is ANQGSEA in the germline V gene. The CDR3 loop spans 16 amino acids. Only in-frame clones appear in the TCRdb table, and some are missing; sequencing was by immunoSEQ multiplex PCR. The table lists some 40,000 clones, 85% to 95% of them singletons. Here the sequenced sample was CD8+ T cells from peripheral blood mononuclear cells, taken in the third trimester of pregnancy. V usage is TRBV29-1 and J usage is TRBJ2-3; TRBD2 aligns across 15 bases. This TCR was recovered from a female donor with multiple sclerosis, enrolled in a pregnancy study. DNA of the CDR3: TGCAGCGTGTCCGGACTAGCGGGGGGGCTAGCAGATACGCAGTATTTT. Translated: CSVSGLAGGLADTQYF.